This T cell receptor (beta chain) was recorded in a study of T cell repertoires in cytomegalovirus infection. In the study overall: HLA-C-restricted CMV epitopes, recently identified, and well-studied HLA-B-restricted ones were used by the study. Matching HLA type, along with CMV infection, was indicated by public TCR beta signatures. Study-level points and caveats: The cumulative frequency of public TCR beta families identified carriers of CMV plus the relevant HLA. HLA-C-restricted CMV clonotypes gave the most frequent clonotype in two of eight donors.

For this clonotype: The antigen is not known. The conserved final phenylalanine or tryptophan is absent from the CDR3, which likely points to a read error.

One entry per CDR3 protein, called by TCRdb with MiXCR from the reads. The data show fewer than 900,000 distinct CDR3 sequences, with roughly 29% seen just once and 10% to 15% held by the top ten. V was pared by 3 bases and J by 9 bases, with 5 bases of the junction left unmatched. Germline loops: CDR1 SGHDT, CDR2 YYEEEE. The CDR3 has 13 amino acids. The receptor's source is a human donor in good health (CMV status not recorded). Some clones in this sample may be carry-over from other donors' samples. The sample here was cultured CD8+ T cells from PBMCs, taken from culture after CMV antigen stimulation. The rearrangement uses TRBV5-6 and TRBJ2-1; 8 positions agree with TRBD1. The CDR3 DNA is TGTGCCAGCAGCTCGACAGGGGTCGGTGAGCAGTTCTCC. Translation gives CASSSTGVGEQFS.